The entry that follows covers one T cell receptor beta chain sequence. Antigen unknown. The sample holds other DNA sequences that translate to the same CDR3. The data were obtained in a study of shared clonotypes between healthy human individuals. Whole-study findings and limits: Investigators collected only blood, and repertoires in tissues likely differ.

Naive CD45RA+ and memory CD45RA-negative subsets were split from CD4+ cells. The assay ran at deep level. Original handling: Owing to the provision of junction-only sequences devoid of quality scores by immunoSEQ, filtering differed. Assay: immunoSEQ multiplex PCR; the TCRdb copy retains only in-frame clones and omits some. Clone size and the V and J calls come from that table; the DNA yielded D and trimming. Of about 680,000 clones listed, roughly 78% are singletons. The CDR3 extends over 14 amino acids. The trim removed 3 bases at V and 4 bases at J, leaving 4 bases unmatched. Germline lookup yields CDR1 MDHEN and CDR2 SYDVKM.

The chain joins TRBV28 to TRBJ1-2; TRBD1 matches 8 bases. This TCR came from a woman aged 25 to 39 in good health. The specimen sequenced was memory CD4+ T cells sorted from blood. Regarding subset: CD45RA-negative fraction. CDR3 nucleotide sequence: TGTGCCAGCAGTTTGTCAGGGGGCGGCTATGGCTACACCTTC. It specifies CASSLSGGGYGYTF.